This T cell receptor (beta chain) is from a study of OX40 agonist ivuxolimab in advanced cancers. The wider study: Patients took ivuxolimab, an agonistic anti-OX40 (CD134) antibody. Three partial responders included one hepatocellular carcinoma patient and two cutaneous melanoma patients. Study-wide results and limits: Expanded clones belonging to CD8+ T cells outnumbered, on average, those of CD4+.

Enrollment shut out patients with autoimmune disease history or systemic immunosuppression. The CDR3 contains 15 residues. Per the germline V gene, CDR1 is GTSNPN and CDR2 is SVGIG (reference sequence). V was trimmed by 8 bases and J by 0 bases, leaving 17 bases between them. This clone has a single count. Its specificity is not known. Produced via immunoSEQ multiplex PCR; TCRdb's table is partial and in-frame only. The table includes fewer than 75,000 clones, approximately 90% detected once. The sample was CD4+ or CD8+ T cells sorted from blood, taken in a trial of the OX40 agonist ivuxolimab. The chain employs TRBV30 and TRBJ1-3, with D unresolved. The receptor was derived from an adult with an advanced solid tumor such as melanoma, head and neck, liver or kidney cancer. The CDR3 sequence: CAGIMRPSSGNTIYF. The DNA for the CDR3 is TGTGCCGGGATCATGCGCCCCTCCTCTGGAAACACCATATATTTT. The whole variable domain, remainder taken from reference TRBV30 and TRBJ1-3, is SQTIHQWPATLVQPVGSPLSLECTVEGTSNPNLYWYRQAAGRGLQLLFYSVGIGQISSEVPQNLSASRPQDRQFILSSKKLLLSDSGFYLCAGIMRPSSGNTIYFGEGSWLTVV.